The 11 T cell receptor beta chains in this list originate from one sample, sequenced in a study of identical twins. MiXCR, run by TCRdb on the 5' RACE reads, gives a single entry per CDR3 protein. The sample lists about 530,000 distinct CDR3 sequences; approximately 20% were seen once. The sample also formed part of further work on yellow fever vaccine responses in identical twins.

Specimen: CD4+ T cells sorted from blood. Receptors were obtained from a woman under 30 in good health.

The CDR3, as DNA: TGCGCCAGCAGCTTGGACGCGGGACAAGAGACCCAGTACTTC. Encoded protein: CASSLDAGQETQYF. The gene calls are TRBV5-1 and TRBJ2-5; TRBD2 might be the D (6 bases). V lost 0 bases and J lost 2, with 8 bases in between. Germline V gene lookup returns CDR1 SGHRS and CDR2 YFSETQ. CDR3 length equals 14 residues.

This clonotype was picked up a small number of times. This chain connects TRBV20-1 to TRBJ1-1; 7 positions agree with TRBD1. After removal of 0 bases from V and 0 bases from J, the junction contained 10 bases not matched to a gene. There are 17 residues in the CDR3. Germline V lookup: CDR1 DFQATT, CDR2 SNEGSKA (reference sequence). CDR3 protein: CSARETGIGMLNTEAFF. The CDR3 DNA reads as TGCAGTGCTAGAGAGACAGGGATTGGAATGTTGAACACTGAAGCTTTCTTT.

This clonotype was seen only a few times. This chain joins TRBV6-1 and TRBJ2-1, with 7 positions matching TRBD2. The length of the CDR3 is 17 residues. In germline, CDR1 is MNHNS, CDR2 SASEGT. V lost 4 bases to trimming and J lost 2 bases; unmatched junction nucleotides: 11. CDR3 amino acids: CASSGRDYRLPYNEQFF. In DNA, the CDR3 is TGTGCCAGCAGTGGCCGGGACTACCGCCTACCCTACAATGAGCAGTTCTTC.

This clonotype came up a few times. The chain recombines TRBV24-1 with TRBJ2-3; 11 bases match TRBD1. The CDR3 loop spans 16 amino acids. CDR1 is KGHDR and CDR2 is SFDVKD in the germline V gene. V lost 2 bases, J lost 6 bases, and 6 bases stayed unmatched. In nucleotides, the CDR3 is TGTGCCACCAGTGATTGGACAGGGGGCGGTTTGGATACGCAGTATTTT. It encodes CATSDWTGGGLDTQYF.

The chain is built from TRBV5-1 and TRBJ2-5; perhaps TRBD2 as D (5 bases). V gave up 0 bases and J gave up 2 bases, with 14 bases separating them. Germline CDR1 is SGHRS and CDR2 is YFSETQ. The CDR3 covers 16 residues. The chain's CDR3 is CASSLEWASQQETQYF. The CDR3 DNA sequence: TGCGCCAGCAGCTTGGAGTGGGCTAGCCAACAAGAGACCCAGTACTTC.

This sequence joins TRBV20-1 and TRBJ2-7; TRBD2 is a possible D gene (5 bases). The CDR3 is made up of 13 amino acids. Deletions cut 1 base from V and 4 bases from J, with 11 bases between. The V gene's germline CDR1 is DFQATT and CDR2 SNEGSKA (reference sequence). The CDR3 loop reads CSARAGNSYEQYV. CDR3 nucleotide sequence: TGCAGTGCTAGAGCGGGGAACTCTTACGAGCAGTACGTC.

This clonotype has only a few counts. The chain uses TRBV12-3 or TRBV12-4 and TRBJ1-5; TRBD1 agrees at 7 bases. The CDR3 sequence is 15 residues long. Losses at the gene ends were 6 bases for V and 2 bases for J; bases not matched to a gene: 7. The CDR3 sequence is CASSPGQMGNQPQHF. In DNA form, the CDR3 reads TGTGCCAGCAGCCCGGGACAGATGGGCAATCAGCCCCAGCATTTT.

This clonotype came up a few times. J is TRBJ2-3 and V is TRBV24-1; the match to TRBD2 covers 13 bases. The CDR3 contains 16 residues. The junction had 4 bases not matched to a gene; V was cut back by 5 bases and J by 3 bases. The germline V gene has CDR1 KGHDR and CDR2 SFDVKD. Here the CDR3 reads CATSGWTSGSTDTQYF. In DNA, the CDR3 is TGTGCCACCAGTGGTTGGACTAGCGGGAGTACAGATACGCAGTATTTT.

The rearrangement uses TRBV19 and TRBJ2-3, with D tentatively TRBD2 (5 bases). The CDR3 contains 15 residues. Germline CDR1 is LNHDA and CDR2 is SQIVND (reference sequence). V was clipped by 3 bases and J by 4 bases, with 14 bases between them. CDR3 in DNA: TGTGCCAGTAGTATTGCTGGGAGCCAGGCAGATACGCAGTATTTT. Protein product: CASSIAGSQADTQYF.

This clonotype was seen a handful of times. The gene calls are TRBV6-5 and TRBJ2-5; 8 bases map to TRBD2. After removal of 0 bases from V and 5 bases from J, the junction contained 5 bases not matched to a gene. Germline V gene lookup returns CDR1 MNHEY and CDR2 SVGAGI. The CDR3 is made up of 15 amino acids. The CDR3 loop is CASSYSLAGGETQYF. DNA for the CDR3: TGTGCCAGCAGTTACTCCCTAGCGGGTGGGGAGACCCAGTACTTC.

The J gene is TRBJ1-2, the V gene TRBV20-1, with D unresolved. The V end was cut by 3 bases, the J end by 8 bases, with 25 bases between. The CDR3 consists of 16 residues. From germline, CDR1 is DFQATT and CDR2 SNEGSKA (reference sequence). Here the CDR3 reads CSARALLTGGVGGYTF. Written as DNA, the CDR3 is TGCAGTGCTAGGGCGCTACTTACCGGTGGTGTGGGCGGCTACACCTTC.